A selection of T cell receptor beta chains follows, all from one sample in a study of T cell responses to AZD1222 COVID-19 vaccine. Clones were read by immunoSEQ multiplex PCR, and TCRdb kept only the in-frame ones, dropping some. This table has approximately 110,000 clones, about nine tenths appearing once. The source material was peripheral blood, sampled on day 0 of AZD1222 vaccination. Receptor source: an adult in good health. The CDR3 runs from the conserved cysteine through the conserved F or W. Fields, in order: clone size, D gene, V gene, J gene, CDR3 DNA, CDR3 protein. D genes are given only for firm matches. Rows may omit the clone size; those that give it use once, few, many or a size class.

>.|.|TRBV25-1|TRBJ2-7
TGTGCCAGCAGTGAATATAACACCCCCTACGAGCAGTACTTC
CASSEYNTPYEQYF
>few|.|TRBV4-1|TRBJ1-1
TGCGCCAGCACGGGTGGCAGGGACCCCCAAGGGGGGGCTTTCTTT
CASTGGRDPQGGAFF
>.|TRBD1|TRBV19|TRBJ2-1
TGTGCCAGTAGTGGGGACAGACGTGAGCAGTTCTTC
CASSGDRREQFF
>.|.|TRBV7-9|TRBJ2-5
TGTGCCAGCCTGAACGAAGAGACCCAGTACTTC
CASLNEETQYF
>.|.|TRBV5-6|TRBJ2-3
TGTGCCAGCAGCTTGGGTGCAGATACGCAGTATTTT
CASSLGADTQYF
>once|.|TRBV2|TRBJ2-1
TGTGCCAGCAGTGAACGCCGGGCAGGGACTTACAATGAGCAGTTCTTC
CASSERRAGTYNEQFF
>.|TRBD1|TRBV7-9|TRBJ2-7
TGTGCCAGCAGCCTAGGACAGGGCCCCACCTACGAGCAGTACTTC
CASSLGQGPTYEQYF
>.|.|TRBV19|TRBJ2-7
TGTGCCAGTAGTATGAAACAGGGAGTAGGCGAGCAGTACTTC
CASSMKQGVGEQYF
>.|.|TRBV7-9|TRBJ2-2
TGTGCCAGCAGCTTAGAGCTGAACACCGGGGAGCTGTTTTTT
CASSLELNTGELFF
>.|.|TRBV21-1|TRBJ2-5
TGTGCCAGCAGCAAAAAGGTGGGGACGAAGGAGACCCAGTACTTC
CASSKKVGTKETQYF
>.|TRBD1|TRBV10-1|TRBJ1-1
TGCGCCAGCAGCCCGGGACAGACGAAGCTTAGCTTT
CASSPGQTKLSF
>once|TRBD1|TRBV6-2/TRBV6-3|TRBJ1-2
TGTGCCAGCAGTCAGCCACCGGGACAGGGCGACTACACCTTC
CASSQPPGQGDYTF
>.|.|TRBV5-4|TRBJ2-3
TGTGCCAGCAGCTTCCACAGCACAGATACGCAGTATTTT
CASSFHSTDTQYF
>.|.|TRBV6-2/TRBV6-3|TRBJ1-2
TGTGCCAGCAGCCCAGGACCGTTCTATGGCTACACCTTC
CASSPGPFYGYTF
>.|TRBD1|TRBV5-4|TRBJ1-2
TGTGCCAGCAGCCCCCCGGACAGGGAGCCTAACTATGGCTACACCTTC
CASSPPDREPNYGYTF
>.|.|TRBV5-6|TRBJ2-1
TGTGCCAGCAGCCAGCCCTTGGACAGGCAGTTCTTC
CASSQPLDRQFF
>.|TRBD1|TRBV24-1|TRBJ2-2
TGTGCCACCAGTGACCCAGGGGGCTCGAACACCGGGGAGCTGTTTTTT
CATSDPGGSNTGELFF
>.|.|TRBV4-1|TRBJ2-2
TGCGCCAGCAGCACCTCGGACGGTAACACCGGGGAGCTGTTTTTT
CASSTSDGNTGELFF
>.|TRBD1|TRBV2|TRBJ2-2
TGTGCCAGCAGGGACAGGGAGACCACCGGGGAGCTGTTTTTT
CASRDRETTGELFF
>.|TRBD1|TRBV6-1|TRBJ1-1
TGTGCCAGCAGTGACCCATCGACAGGGGAGACTGAAGCTTTCTTT
CASSDPSTGETEAFF
>.|.|TRBV4-1|TRBJ1-5
TGCGCCAGCAGCCAAATGACAGCAAAGCATCAGCCCCAGCATTTT
CASSQMTAKHQPQHF
>.|TRBD2|TRBV5-1|TRBJ2-3
TGCGCCAGCAGCCTCAGGACTAGCGGTGAAGATACGCAGTATTTT
CASSLRTSGEDTQYF
>.|TRBD1|TRBV10-1|TRBJ2-1
TGCGCCAGCAGTGACCCTTCCCGGGACAGGGGGCCCTACGAGCAGTTCTTC
CASSDPSRDRGPYEQFF
>.|.|TRBV7-9|TRBJ1-3
TGTGCCAGCAGCTCCCCAGGGAGGCAGGCCGGAAACACCATATATTTT
CASSSPGRQAGNTIYF
>.|TRBD1|TRBV6-5|TRBJ1-2
TGTGCCAGCTCGAAACGTTCAGGGGGTTTGGGCTACACCTTC
CASSKRSGGLGYTF
>.|TRBD1|TRBV6-1|TRBJ1-2
TGTGCCAGCAGTGAGGACAGGCAGGTCCCCTATGGCTACACCTTC
CASSEDRQVPYGYTF
>.|.|TRBV19|TRBJ1-3
TGTGCCAGTAGTATCATTGGGGGGCCGAGCTCTGGAAACACCATATATTTT
CASSIIGGPSSGNTIYF
>.|.|TRBV7-8|TRBJ2-7
TGTGCCAGCAGCTTGAGGGCCTCAGGGCCACTCTACGAGCAGTACTTC
CASSLRASGPLYEQYF
>.|TRBD1|TRBV30|TRBJ1-4
TGTGCCGTCAAACCAGGGGGAAAGAATGAAAAACTGTTTTTT
CAVKPGGKNEKLFF